This passage covers 19 T cell receptor beta chains from one sample sequenced in a study of vaccination effects on CD4 cells after COVID-19. Here immunoSEQ multiplex PCR was the method, and the copy in TCRdb shows in-frame clones only, minus some. The sample records tens of thousands of clones, roughly 73% being singletons. ViraFEST used viral peptide pools to expand antigen-specific CD4+ T cells before sequencing. Culture proceeded for 10 days, and CD4+ T cells were then isolated. All participants had two doses of either the BNT162b2 or mRNA-1273 vaccine. These receptors are not linked to any known antigen. The source material was CD4+ T cells from PBMCs cultured with HCoV-OC43 spike peptides, sampled after COVID-19 vaccination. Subset denoted: HCoV-OC43 spike overlapping peptide pool stimulation. The receptors were sampled from a human donor who received a COVID-19 vaccine.

Only a few counts were recorded for this clone. This chain uses TRBV23-1 with TRBJ1-5; D may be TRBD1 (6 bases). TRBV23-1 is identified as an open reading frame with a role that is uncertain. This CDR3 region has 17 residues. V was cut by 4 bases and J by 7 bases, with 23 bases left in between. As DNA, the CDR3 is TGCGCCAGCAGTCCCGAACCTGACAGGATAGGGGTGCAGCCCCAGCATTTT. Encoded protein: CASSPEPDRIGVQPQHF.

This rearrangement joins TRBV24-1 to TRBJ2-2, with 8 bases lining up with TRBD1. CDR1 and CDR2 from the germline V gene are KGHDR and SFDVKD. V dropped 3 bases and J dropped 4; count of bases not matched to a gene: 6. The CDR3 is made up of 16 amino acids. The chain's CDR3 is CATSDPGQGGTGELFF. In nucleotides, the CDR3 is TGTGCCACCAGTGATCCAGGACAGGGCGGCACCGGGGAGCTGTTTTTT.

In this sample, this clone turned up a few times. V usage is TRBV7-9 and J usage is TRBJ2-1; possibly TRBD2 for D (5 bases). The germline gives CDR1 SEHNR, CDR2 FQNEAQ (reference sequence). V lost 3 bases and J lost 1, with 16 bases in between. This CDR3 contains 17 residues. CDR3 sequence reads: CASSFRRGRTSYNEQFF. The CDR3 DNA reads as TGTGCCAGCAGCTTTAGACGGGGTCGTACGTCCTACAATGAGCAGTTCTTC.

The V and J genes are TRBV7-8 and TRBJ1-2; D is undetermined. The CDR3 totals 12 residues. Germline V gives CDR1 SGHVS, CDR2 FQNEAQ. V lost 5 bases and J 4 bases, leaving 8 bases between the germline ends. CDR3 nucleotides: TGTGCCAGCAGCCCGGTTTTCTATGGCTACACCTTC. This sequence encodes CASSPVFYGYTF. Together with reference TRBV7-8 and TRBJ1-2, the CDR3 gives the full variable domain: GAGVSQSPRYKVAKRGQDVALRCDPISGHVSLFWYQQALGQGPEFLTYFQNEAQLDKSGLPSDRFFAERPEGSVSTLKIQRTQQEDSAVYLCASSPVFYGYTFGSGTRLTVV.

This clone occurred once. The J gene is TRBJ2-2, the V gene TRBV9; 8 bases line up with TRBD2. The CDR3 consists of 17 residues. Germline CDR1 reads SGDLS; CDR2 reads YYNGEE. After removal of 2 bases from V and 0 bases from J, the junction contained 6 bases not matched to a gene. DNA of the CDR3: TGTGCCAGCAGCGTCTCTGCGGGGGGCACGAACACCGGGGAGCTGTTTTTT. Translating gives CASSVSAGGTNTGELFF.

V usage is TRBV12-5 and J usage is TRBJ1-1; D remains ambiguous. The CDR3 length is 12 residues. Germline V lookup: CDR1 LGHNT, CDR2 FRNRAP. Deletions cut 5 bases from V and 5 bases from J, with 9 bases between. The CDR3 spells CASGRGRTEAFF. Here the CDR3 DNA reads TGTGCTAGTGGTAGAGGTAGGACTGAAGCTTTCTTT.

V and J are TRBV24-1 and TRBJ2-6; 11 nucleotides agree with TRBD1. Trimming took 4 bases from V and 3 from J; bases not matched to a gene: 7. Germline-derived CDR1 and CDR2 are KGHDR and SFDVKD. The CDR3 extends over 18 amino acids. The CDR3, as DNA: TGTGCCACCAGTGACTCCGGGACAGGGGGAGTTGGGGCCAACGTCCTGACTTTC. Amino acids: CATSDSGTGGVGANVLTF.

The genes are TRBV27 and TRBJ1-5, with a weak D call TRBD1 (5 bases). V was cut by 3 bases and J by 7 bases, with 7 bases left in between. Germline V gene data show CDR1 as MNHEY and CDR2 as SMNVEV (reference sequence). The CDR3 runs to 12 residues. This chain's CDR3 is CASSFRDQPQHF. The CDR3 DNA reads as TGTGCCAGCAGTTTCAGGGACCAGCCCCAGCATTTT.

This sequence joins TRBV24-1 and TRBJ2-2; D not resolved. The CDR3 has 12 residues. V gave up 4 bases and J gave up 5 bases, with 4 bases separating them. Germline loops: CDR1 KGHDR, CDR2 SFDVKD. CDR3 in DNA: TGTGCCACCAGTGAGGGGACCGGGGAGCTGTTTTTT. Translated, it gives CATSEGTGELFF.

The chain links TRBV5-1 to TRBJ2-2; 15 bases are a match to TRBD2. This CDR3 contains 19 residues. Trimming removed 1 base from V and 6 bases from J; junction bases left unmatched: 10. CDR1 and CDR2 from the germline V gene are SGHRS and YFSETQ. CDR3: CASSLRGLAGGPWAGELFF. CDR3 sequence (DNA): TGCGCCAGCAGCTTGAGGGGACTAGCGGGGGGCCCCTGGGCCGGGGAGCTGTTTTTT.

V gene TRBV24-1 combines with J gene TRBJ1-2, with TRBD1 matching 7 bases. V lost 3 bases, J lost 4 bases, and 10 bases stayed unmatched. Germline CDR1 is KGHDR and CDR2 is SFDVKD. CDR3 length: 16 amino acids. The CDR3 loop reads CATSDPRTGEVYGYTF. Written as DNA, the CDR3 is TGTGCCACCAGTGATCCTCGGACAGGAGAAGTCTATGGCTACACCTTC.

The chain has TRBV24-1 and TRBJ1-5; 7 bases align to TRBD1. Per the germline V gene, CDR1 is KGHDR and CDR2 is SFDVKD. CDR3 length equals 17 residues. V shed 4 bases and J 5 bases; nucleotides not matched to a gene: 13. CDR3 DNA sequence: TGTGCCACCAGTGACTCAACCGTGACAGGGCGGTATCAGCCCCAGCATTTT. This codes for CATSDSTVTGRYQPQHF.

The V and J genes are TRBV19 and TRBJ1-2; possible D gene TRBD1, 6 bases. CDR1 and CDR2 (germline): LNHDA, SQIVND (reference sequence). V was pared by 6 bases and J by 5 bases, with 16 bases between. The CDR3 has 14 amino acids. CDR3 sequence reads: CASSEIQRGYGYTF. CDR3 sequence (DNA): TGTGCCAGTAGCGAAATCCAGAGGGGGTATGGCTACACCTTC.

V gene TRBV5-1 combines with J gene TRBJ2-2; 7 bases line up with TRBD1. J was trimmed by 5 bases and V by 0 bases; bases with no gene match: 7. The CDR3 loop spans 16 amino acids. Germline assignment: CDR1 SGHRS and CDR2 YFSETQ. CDR3 sequence (DNA): TGCGCCAGCAGCTTGGGGCTCACAGGGGAAACCGGGGAGCTGTTTTTT. This codes for CASSLGLTGETGELFF.

The chain uses TRBV7-3 and TRBJ1-5, with a possible D match to TRBD1 (5 bases). This CDR3 comprises 15 residues. CDR1 is SGHTA and CDR2 is FQGTGA in the germline V gene. With 2 bases removed from V and 4 bases from J, the gap between germline ends came to 12 bases. The CDR3 coding sequence is TGTGCCAGCAGCTTAGGCCAGGGACCTAATCAGCCCCAGCATTTT. Translated, it gives CASSLGQGPNQPQHF.

This clone is labeled medium-sized. Other DNA sequences in this sample translate to the same CDR3. This chain uses TRBV7-8 with TRBJ1-5, with D perhaps TRBD1 (5 bases). Germline CDR1 is SGHVS and CDR2 is FQNEAQ. This CDR3 has 15 amino acids. V was pared by 1 base and J by 2 bases, with 9 bases between. The CDR3 coding sequence is TGTGCCAGCAGCTTAGTGGGAGGGGGCAATCAGCCCCAGCATTTT. Amino acid sequence: CASSLVGGGNQPQHF. Full variable domain (rest looked up from reference TRBV7-8 and TRBJ1-5): GAGVSQSPRYKVAKRGQDVALRCDPISGHVSLFWYQQALGQGPEFLTYFQNEAQLDKSGLPSDRFFAERPEGSVSTLKIQRTQQEDSAVYLCASSLVGGGNQPQHFGDGTRLSIL.

The chain recombines TRBV19 with TRBJ1-5, with D possibly matching TRBD1 (5 bases). Trimming left V 5 bases short and J 0 bases short, with 14 bases between. CDR3 length: 16 amino acids. Per germline, CDR1 LNHDA and CDR2 SQIVND (reference sequence). For the CDR3, the DNA is TGTGCCAGTAGTTCCGGACGGGGGAATAGCAATCAGCCCCAGCATTTT. As protein: CASSSGRGNSNQPQHF.

V is TRBV2 and J is TRBJ2-3; 7 bases fit TRBD2. CDR1 SNHLY and CDR2 FYNNEI come from the germline V gene. V lost 5 bases to trimming and J lost 0 bases; unmatched junction nucleotides: 5. This CDR3 has 15 amino acids. The CDR3 here is CASSRSGISTDTQYF. In DNA form, the CDR3 reads TGTGCCAGCAGTAGGAGCGGGATTAGCACAGATACGCAGTATTTT.

This clone showed up just a few times. The chain couples TRBV7-2 to TRBJ1-5; D remains unclear. The germline V and J ends were trimmed by 1 base and 6 bases, with 13 bases remaining between them. Germline lookup yields CDR1 SGHTA and CDR2 FQGNSA. This CDR3 spans 15 amino acids. CDR3 bases: TGTGCCAGCAGCTTAGATAGCGGGCAGAGTCAGCCCCAGCATTTT. It encodes CASSLDSGQSQPQHF.